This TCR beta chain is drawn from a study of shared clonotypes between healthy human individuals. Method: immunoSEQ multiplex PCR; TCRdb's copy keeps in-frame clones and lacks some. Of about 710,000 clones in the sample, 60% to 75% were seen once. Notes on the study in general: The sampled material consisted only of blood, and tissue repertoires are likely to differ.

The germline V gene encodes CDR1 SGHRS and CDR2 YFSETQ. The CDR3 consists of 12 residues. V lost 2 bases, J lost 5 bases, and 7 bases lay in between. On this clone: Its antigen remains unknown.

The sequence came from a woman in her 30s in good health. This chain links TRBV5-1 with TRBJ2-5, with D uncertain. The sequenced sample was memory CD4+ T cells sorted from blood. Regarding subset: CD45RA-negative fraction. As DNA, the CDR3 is TGCGCCAGCAGCTTTTACGGGGAGACCCAGTACTTC. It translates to CASSFYGETQYF.